What follows are 18 T cell receptor beta chains derived from one specimen sequenced in a study of patients and donors after allogeneic stem cell transplantation. In TCRdb, the RT-PCR reads were re-called with MiXCR into one record per CDR3 protein. The sample shows more than 850,000 distinct CDR3 sequences, 15% to 20% of them seen only once. Sequences were obtained from blood, either unsorted or a sorted T cell fraction (not recorded which). The receptor set was obtained from a human donor who was either an allogeneic HSCT recipient or a stem cell or donor lymphocyte infusion donor (not recorded which). It is not recorded whose cells these are; they may come from a transplant donor.

The rearrangement links TRBV7-8 to TRBJ2-1, with TRBD2 matching 7 bases. This CDR3 region has 15 residues. J gave up 3 bases and V 5 bases, and 7 bases lay outside the gene matches. Germline V lookup: CDR1 SGHVS, CDR2 FQNEAQ. CDR3 protein: CASSAWEGVYNEQFF. In DNA form, the CDR3 reads TGTGCCAGCAGCGCCTGGGAGGGCGTCTACAATGAGCAGTTCTTC.

J is TRBJ1-2 and V is TRBV29-1, with TRBD1 as a possible D gene (5 bases). This CDR3 contains 16 residues. Germline CDR1 SQVTM, CDR2 ANQGSEA. V lost 3 bases and J lost 4, with 21 bases in between. In DNA form, the CDR3 reads TGCAGCGTTGAGCGTGGCAGGGAGGAGGGGACCTATGGCTACACCTTC. It specifies CSVERGREEGTYGYTF. The full variable domain, in which reference TRBV29-1 and TRBJ1-2 provide the parts outside the CDR3, is SAVISQKPSRDICQRGTSLTIQCQVDSQVTMMFWYRQQPGQSLTLIATANQGSEATYESGFVIDKFPISRPNLTFSTLTVSNMSPEDSSIYLCSVERGREEGTYGYTFGSGTRLTVV.

J is TRBJ1-5 and V is TRBV11-1, with 7 bases lining up with TRBD1. Germline V lookup: CDR1 SGHAT, CDR2 FQDESV (reference sequence). V shed 1 base, J shed 4 bases, and the junction held 13 bases outside the gene matches. The CDR3 runs to 18 residues. The CDR3 is CASSLGGGRDRGNQPQHF. The CDR3 DNA is TGTGCCAGCAGCTTAGGAGGGGGACGGGACAGAGGGAATCAGCCCCAGCATTTT.

The chain has TRBV30 and TRBJ2-7; D tentatively fits TRBD1 or TRBD2 (6 bases each). Trimming took off 1 base at V and 2 bases at J, with 15 bases between the two ends. There are 15 residues in the CDR3. Per the germline V gene, CDR1 is GTSNPN and CDR2 is SVGIG (reference sequence). The CDR3 sequence is CAWSASRGGTYEQYF. The CDR3, as DNA: TGTGCCTGGAGTGCATCTAGAGGGGGGACCTACGAGCAGTACTTC.

The chain employs TRBV27 and TRBJ1-2; possible D gene TRBD1, 5 bases. Germline V gene lookup returns CDR1 MNHEY and CDR2 SMNVEV (reference sequence). The CDR3 has 14 residues. The V and J ends lost 6 bases and 0 bases respectively, with 11 bases between them. The CDR3, as DNA: TGTGCCAGCAGAGGGGACCGAGCTAACTATGGCTACACCTTC. It encodes CASRGDRANYGYTF.

The J gene is TRBJ2-7, the V gene TRBV12-3 or TRBV12-4; 9 nucleotides line up with TRBD2. The CDR3 is 14 residues long. V dropped 6 bases and J dropped 3; count of bases not matched to a gene: 6. The CDR3, as DNA: TGTGCCAGCAGCCCAGCAGCGGGAGGCTACGAGCAGTACTTC. It codes for CASSPAAGGYEQYF.

The genes are TRBV7-2 and TRBJ2-1, with D possibly TRBD2 on 7 matching bases. Germline CDR1 is SGHTA and CDR2 is FQGNSA. V shed 7 bases and J shed 10 bases, with 20 bases lying between them. This CDR3 comprises 14 residues. CDR3 in amino acids: CASIPGRGLGEQFF. CDR3 bases: TGTGCCAGCATCCCGGGGCGGGGGCTTGGGGAGCAGTTCTTC.

This clonotype turned up a few times. The chain recombines TRBV27 with TRBJ1-1; 9 bases match TRBD1. With 5 bases clipped from V and 5 bases from J, the junction kept 6 bases outside the gene matches. There are 14 residues in the CDR3. In germline, CDR1 is MNHEY, CDR2 SMNVEV (reference sequence). The CDR3 reads CASSLQQGATEAFF. The CDR3 DNA sequence: TGTGCCAGCAGTCTCCAACAGGGGGCAACTGAAGCTTTCTTT.

J is TRBJ2-7 and V is TRBV15; TRBD2 might be the D (6 bases). Germline V gene data show CDR1 as LNHNV and CDR2 as YYDKDF (reference sequence). V lost 0 bases and J 3 bases, leaving 12 bases between the germline ends. CDR3 length: 15 amino acids. Written as DNA, the CDR3 is TGTGCCACCAGCAGAGACGATAGCGGAGTCTACGAGCAGTACTTC. Protein sequence: CATSRDDSGVYEQYF.

The chain employs TRBV29-1 and TRBJ1-4; TRBD1 matches at 9 bases. The V and J ends lost 7 bases and 14 bases, in that order; junction bases with no gene match: 14. Germline V gene data show CDR1 as SQVTM and CDR2 as ANQGSEA. CDR3 length equals 13 residues. The CDR3 spells CSAQGTGLSSLFF. DNA of the CDR3: TGCAGCGCCCAGGGGACAGGGTTATCCTCGCTGTTTTTT.

The chain has TRBV9 and TRBJ2-2; 7 bases fit TRBD1. Germline CDR1 and CDR2: SGDLS and YYNGEE. The CDR3 covers 14 residues. V lost 6 bases, J lost 0 bases, and 2 bases stayed unmatched. CDR3 nucleotide sequence: TGTGCCAGCATGGGGACAGCGAACACCGGGGAGCTGTTTTTT. Translating it yields CASMGTANTGELFF.

Ten or more counts support this clonotype. This rearrangement joins TRBV10-3 to TRBJ2-1; D call uncertain. CDR1 is ENHRY and CDR2 is SYGVKD in the germline V gene. CDR3 length: 13 residues. The V gene lost 3 bases and the J gene lost 6 bases, with 9 bases spanning the gap. The DNA of the CDR3 is TGTGCCATCAGTGATACCGGCTCCAATGAGCAGTTCTTC. As protein: CAISDTGSNEQFF.

This clonotype showed up just a few times. This sequence joins TRBV29-1 and TRBJ2-1, with D tentatively TRBD1 or TRBD2 (5 bases each). Germline CDR1 reads SQVTM; CDR2 reads ANQGSEA. The CDR3 sequence is 15 residues long. Trimming shortened V by 1 base and J by 7 bases, and 17 bases separated the two germline ends. CDR3 loop: CSVEGGRGFRNEQFF. The CDR3 region has the DNA TGCAGCGTTGAAGGGGGGAGAGGTTTTCGGAATGAGCAGTTCTTC.

The V gene is TRBV20-1, the J gene TRBJ1-5; TRBD1 is a possible D gene (5 bases). Germline CDR1 reads DFQATT; CDR2 reads SNEGSKA (reference sequence). This CDR3 comprises 15 residues. V lost 0 bases, J lost 5 bases, and 14 bases lay in between. The CDR3 coding sequence is TGCAGTGCTAGAGATCGAGGGGTAGGGTATCAGCCCCAGCATTTT. This gives the protein CSARDRGVGYQPQHF.

The chain uses TRBV5-6 and TRBJ1-5, with a tentative D call TRBD1 (6 bases). Trimming removed 4 bases from V and 6 bases from J, with 11 bases in between. Germline CDR1 and CDR2: SGHDT and YYEEEE. The CDR3 length is 13 residues. The chain's CDR3 is CASSRIQGQPQHF. CDR3 in DNA: TGTGCCAGCAGCAGGATACAGGGTCAGCCCCAGCATTTT.

The CDR3 bases are TGCGCCAGCAGCTTCAAAAGCAACACCTACGAGCAGTACTTC. Its protein product is CASSFKSNTYEQYF. V usage is TRBV5-1 and J usage is TRBJ2-7, with D hard to call. Trimming removed 2 bases from V and 2 bases from J, with 11 bases in between. CDR3 length: 14 residues. Germline values: CDR1 SGHRS, CDR2 YFSETQ.

V gene TRBV5-6 combines with J gene TRBJ2-1; 11 nucleotides line up with TRBD2. Germline CDR1 and CDR2: SGHDT and YYEEEE. The CDR3 spans 17 residues. V gave up 1 base and J gave up 4 bases; unmatched junction bases: 7. CDR3 sequence reads: CASSLLFSGGGYNEQFF. CDR3 DNA: TGTGCCAGCAGCTTGTTATTTAGCGGGGGGGGGTACAATGAGCAGTTCTTC. The full variable domain, completed using reference TRBV5-6 and TRBJ2-1, is DAGVTQSPTHLIKTRGQQVTLRCSPKSGHDTVSWYQQALGQGPQFIFQYYEEEERQRGNFPDRFSGHQFPNYSSELNVNALLLGDSALYLCASSLLFSGGGYNEQFFGPGTRLTVL.

This clonotype turned up a few times. The genes are TRBV7-2 and TRBJ1-6; D is possibly TRBD1 (6 bases). Germline assignment: CDR1 SGHTA and CDR2 FQGNSA. This CDR3 is 15 amino acids long. Trimming removed 4 bases from V and 8 bases from J, with 15 bases in between. The DNA of the CDR3 is TGTGCCAGCAGCTGGGGGGCGCAGGGCGATTCACCCCTCCACTTT. This sequence encodes CASSWGAQGDSPLHF.